The 4 T cell receptor beta chains given below trace back to one sample, sequenced in a study of shared clonotypes between healthy human individuals. Data came from immunoSEQ multiplex PCR; TCRdb stores just in-frame clones and leaves some out. The data contain just under 350,000 clones, roughly 70% of them singletons. Sequencing input: memory CD4+ T cells sorted from blood. Specified subset: CD45RA-negative fraction. The source is a young man in good health.

This chain links TRBV28 with TRBJ1-1; D perhaps matches TRBD1 (5 bases). The CDR3 extends over 16 amino acids. V was cut by 3 bases and J by 0 bases, with 14 bases left in between. Germline CDR1 is MDHEN and CDR2 is SYDVKM. CDR3 loop: CASSLVGVGMNTEAFF. The CDR3 DNA reads as TGTGCCAGCAGTTTGGTGGGGGTAGGAATGAACACTGAAGCTTTCTTT.

This chain joins TRBV6-5 and TRBJ1-2; 8 bases fit TRBD1. Germline-derived CDR1 and CDR2 are MNHEY and SVGAGI. The CDR3 runs 15 residues. V shed 5 bases and J 5 bases; nucleotides not matched to a gene: 10. The CDR3 DNA reads TGTGCCAGCAGTCGGGACAGGACTATGGGGTATGGCTACACCTTC. Its protein product is CASSRDRTMGYGYTF.

The CDR3 loop reads CASSLAGPTYNEQFF. CDR3 nucleotides: TGTGCCAGCAGCTTAGCGGGGCCGACCTACAATGAGCAGTTCTTC. The V gene is TRBV11-2, the J gene TRBJ2-1; D is perhaps TRBD1 or TRBD2 (5 bases each). The V and J ends lost 1 base and 2 bases respectively, with 9 bases between them. The germline V gene has CDR1 SGHAT and CDR2 FQNNGV. The CDR3 runs to 15 residues.

The chain has TRBV6-5 and TRBJ1-4, with D maybe TRBD1 (5 bases). CDR1 and CDR2 from the germline V gene are MNHEY and SVGAGI. V was shortened by 7 bases and J by 0 bases, with 12 bases between the two germline ends. The CDR3 has 15 residues. CDR3 amino acids: CASIRQIATNEKLFF. For the CDR3, the DNA is TGTGCCAGCATACGACAGATTGCAACTAATGAAAAACTGTTTTTT.